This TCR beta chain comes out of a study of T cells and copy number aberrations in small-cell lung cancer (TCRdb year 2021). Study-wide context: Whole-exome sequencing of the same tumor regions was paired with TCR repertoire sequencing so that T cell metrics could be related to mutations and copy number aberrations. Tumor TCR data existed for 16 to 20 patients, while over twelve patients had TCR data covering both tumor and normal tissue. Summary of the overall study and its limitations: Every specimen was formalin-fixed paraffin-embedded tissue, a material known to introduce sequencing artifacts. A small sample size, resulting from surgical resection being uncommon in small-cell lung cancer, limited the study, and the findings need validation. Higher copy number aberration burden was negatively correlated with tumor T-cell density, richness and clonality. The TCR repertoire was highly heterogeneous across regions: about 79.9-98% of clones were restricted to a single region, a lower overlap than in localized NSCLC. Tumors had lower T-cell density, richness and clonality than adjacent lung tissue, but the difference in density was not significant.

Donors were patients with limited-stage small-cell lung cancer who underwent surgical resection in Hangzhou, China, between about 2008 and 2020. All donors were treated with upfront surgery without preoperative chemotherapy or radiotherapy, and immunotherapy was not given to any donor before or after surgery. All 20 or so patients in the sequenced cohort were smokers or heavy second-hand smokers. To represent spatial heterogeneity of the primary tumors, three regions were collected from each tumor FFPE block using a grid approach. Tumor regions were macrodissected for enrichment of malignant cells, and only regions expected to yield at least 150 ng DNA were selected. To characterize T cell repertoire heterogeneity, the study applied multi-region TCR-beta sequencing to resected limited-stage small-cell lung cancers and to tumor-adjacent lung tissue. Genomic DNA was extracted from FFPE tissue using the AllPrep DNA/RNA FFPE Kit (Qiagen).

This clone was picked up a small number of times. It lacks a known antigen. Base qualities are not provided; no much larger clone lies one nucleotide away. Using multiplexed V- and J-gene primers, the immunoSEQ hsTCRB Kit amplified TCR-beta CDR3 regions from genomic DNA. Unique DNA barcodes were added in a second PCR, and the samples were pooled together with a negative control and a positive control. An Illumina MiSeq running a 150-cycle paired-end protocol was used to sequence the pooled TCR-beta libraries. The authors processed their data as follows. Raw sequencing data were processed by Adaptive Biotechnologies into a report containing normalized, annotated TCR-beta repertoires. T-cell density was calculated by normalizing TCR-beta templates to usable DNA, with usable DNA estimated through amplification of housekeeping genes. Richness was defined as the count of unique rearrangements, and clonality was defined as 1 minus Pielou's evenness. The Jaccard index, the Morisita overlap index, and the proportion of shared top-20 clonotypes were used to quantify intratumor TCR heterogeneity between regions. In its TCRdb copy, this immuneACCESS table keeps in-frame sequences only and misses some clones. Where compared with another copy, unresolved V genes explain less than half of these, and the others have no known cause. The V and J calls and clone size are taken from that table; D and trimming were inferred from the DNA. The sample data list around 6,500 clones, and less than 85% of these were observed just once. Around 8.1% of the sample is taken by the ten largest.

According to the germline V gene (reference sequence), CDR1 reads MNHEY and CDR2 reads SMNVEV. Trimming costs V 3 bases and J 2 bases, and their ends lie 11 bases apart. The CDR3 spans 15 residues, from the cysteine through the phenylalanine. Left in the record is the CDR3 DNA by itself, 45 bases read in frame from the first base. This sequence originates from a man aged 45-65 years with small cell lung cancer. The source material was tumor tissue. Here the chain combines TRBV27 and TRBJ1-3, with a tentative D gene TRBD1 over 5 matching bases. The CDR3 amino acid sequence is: CASSFQGGAGNTIYF. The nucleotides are TGTGCCAGCAGTTTCCAGGGAGGGGCTGGAAACACCATATATTTT.